Listed below are T cell receptor beta chains from one sample, sequenced in a study of technical replicates of blood from a handful of donors. The data were produced by immunoSEQ multiplex PCR, yet TCRdb's version contains in-frame clones alone and is incomplete. The data hold about 79,000 clones, with about nine tenths observed a single time. Material: T cells isolated from PBMCs. The receptors derive from a human donor in good health. Some clones in this sample may be carry-over from other donors' samples. Both conserved end residues are trimmed from each CDR3.

V gene: TRBV10-2; CDR3 length: 10; J gene: TRBJ1-2; CDR3 protein: AGDRTGDGYT
V gene: TRBV4-1; CDR3 length: 14; J gene: TRBJ2-1; CDR3 protein: ASSHLLSGMYNEQF
V gene: TRBV5-1; CDR3 length: 13; J gene: TRBJ1-5; CDR3 protein: ASSLTGEIGQPQH
V gene: TRBV9; CDR3 length: 13; J gene: TRBJ2-2; CDR3 protein: ASSVGGLATGELF
V gene: TRBV5-1; CDR3 length: 12; J gene: TRBJ2-2; CDR3 protein: ASSEGTGAGELF
V gene: TRBV19; CDR3 length: 15; J gene: TRBJ1-1; CDR3 protein: ASSIVGRGTVNTEAF
V gene: TRBV20-1; CDR3 length: 8; J gene: TRBJ2-7; CDR3 protein: SASNYEQY
V gene: TRBV7-6; CDR3 length: 13; J gene: TRBJ1-1; CDR3 protein: ASSQVPIGGTEAF
V gene: TRBV30; CDR3 length: 12; J gene: TRBJ2-1; CDR3 protein: AWSVRSLYNEQF
V gene: TRBV25-1; CDR3 length: 12; J gene: TRBJ1-1; CDR3 protein: ASRAPGIDTEAF
V gene: TRBV29-1; CDR3 length: 11; J gene: TRBJ2-7; CDR3 protein: SVKGQGSNEQY
V gene: TRBV6-6; CDR3 length: 14; J gene: TRBJ2-7; CDR3 protein: ASSYSSLRGQDEQY
V gene: TRBV28; CDR3 length: 14; J gene: TRBJ2-3; CDR3 protein: ASSKYLTGSPDTQY
V gene: TRBV9; CDR3 length: 14; J gene: TRBJ2-1; CDR3 protein: ASSFHLREGGNEQF
V gene: TRBV6-1; CDR3 length: 12; J gene: TRBJ1-5; CDR3 protein: ASTPNNSNQPQH
V gene: TRBV4-1; CDR3 length: 14; J gene: TRBJ1-6; CDR3 protein: ASSPSIRQAHSPLH
V gene: TRBV12-5; CDR3 length: 12; J gene: TRBJ2-5; CDR3 protein: ASGLGGLAETQY
V gene: TRBV9; CDR3 length: 13; J gene: TRBJ1-1; CDR3 protein: ASSADRGRSTEAF
V gene: TRBV6-1; CDR3 length: 11; J gene: TRBJ2-7; CDR3 protein: ASSGGWTYEQY